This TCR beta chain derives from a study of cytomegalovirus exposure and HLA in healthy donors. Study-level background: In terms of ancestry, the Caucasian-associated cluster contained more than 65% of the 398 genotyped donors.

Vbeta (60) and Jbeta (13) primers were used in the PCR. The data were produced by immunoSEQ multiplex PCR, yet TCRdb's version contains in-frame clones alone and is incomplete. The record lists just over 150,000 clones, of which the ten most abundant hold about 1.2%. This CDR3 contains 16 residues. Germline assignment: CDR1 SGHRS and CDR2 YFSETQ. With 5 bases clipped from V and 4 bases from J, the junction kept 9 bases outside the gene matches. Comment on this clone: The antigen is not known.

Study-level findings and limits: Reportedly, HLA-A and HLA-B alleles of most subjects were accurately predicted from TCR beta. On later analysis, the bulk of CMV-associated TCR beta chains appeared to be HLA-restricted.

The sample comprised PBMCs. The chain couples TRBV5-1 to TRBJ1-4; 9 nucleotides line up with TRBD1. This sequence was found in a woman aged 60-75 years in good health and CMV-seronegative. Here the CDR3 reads CASSSGDRVNNEKLFF. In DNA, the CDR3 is TGCGCCAGCAGTTCAGGGGACAGGGTAAATAATGAAAAACTGTTTTTT.